The 14 T cell receptor beta chains below all came from one sample that was sequenced in a study of technical replicates of blood from several donors. TCRdb's copy holds only in-frame clones and misses some; the assay was immunoSEQ multiplex PCR. Among about 59,000 clones, around 87% were seen once, and the ten largest hold about 5%. Material: PBMCs. These receptors all stem from a human donor in good health. Some clones in this sample may be carry-over from other donors' samples.

This chain links TRBV2 with TRBJ2-7; 7 bases align to TRBD1. The trim removed 7 bases at V and 5 bases at J, leaving 8 bases unmatched. The germline gives CDR1 SNHLY, CDR2 FYNNEI. The CDR3 covers 13 residues. CDR3 protein: CASTQGELHEQYF. The CDR3 DNA reads as TGTGCCAGCACCCAGGGGGAGTTGCACGAGCAGTACTTC.

This clone was counted once. The chain joins TRBV2 to TRBJ2-4; TRBD2 matches 7 bases. The V and J ends lost 11 bases and 8 bases, in that order; junction bases with no gene match: 12. Per germline, CDR1 SNHLY and CDR2 FYNNEI. This CDR3 is built from 13 residues. DNA of the CDR3: TGTGCCCCCGTCCGGGACTACATTCACATTCAGTACTTC. Its translation is CAPVRDYIHIQYF.

The chain links TRBV4-3 to TRBJ1-2, with unresolved D. Germline V gene sequence: CDR1 LGHNA, CDR2 YSLEER. This CDR3 spans 16 amino acids. Trimming left V 0 bases short and J 8 bases short, with 19 bases between. CDR3 nucleotide sequence: TGCGCCAGCAGCCAAGATTCGGATCCTAGGAGAGAGGGCTACACCTTC. Its translation is CASSQDSDPRREGYTF.

The rearrangement joins TRBV13 to TRBJ2-7; TRBD1 agrees at 8 bases. Germline assignment: CDR1 PRHDT and CDR2 FYEKMQ (reference sequence). This CDR3 comprises 14 residues. The V and J ends lost 3 bases and 5 bases, in that order; junction bases with no gene match: 6. The CDR3 sequence is CASSFRDRRNEQYF. CDR3 DNA: TGTGCCAGCAGCTTCCGGGACAGGCGCAACGAGCAGTACTTC.

This clone has a handful of counts. CDR3 sequence: CAWGHGGSYNEQFF. The DNA for the CDR3 is TGTGCCTGGGGGCACGGGGGCTCCTACAATGAGCAGTTCTTC. The V and J genes are TRBV30 and TRBJ2-1, with D perhaps matching TRBD2 (6 bases). V was trimmed by 5 bases and J by 0 bases, leaving 11 bases between them. The CDR3 runs 14 residues. Germline lookup yields CDR1 GTSNPN and CDR2 SVGIG (reference sequence).

The gene calls are TRBV7-9 and TRBJ2-7; the D gene is possibly TRBD2 (5 bases). This CDR3 is built from 13 residues. Germline V gives CDR1 SEHNR, CDR2 FQNEAQ (reference sequence). Trimming cost V 5 bases and J 1 base, with 9 bases left between them. The chain's CDR3 is CASSPLGSYEQYF. DNA for the CDR3: TGTGCCAGCAGCCCACTAGGTTCCTACGAGCAGTACTTC. The full variable domain, rest sourced from reference TRBV7-9 and TRBJ2-7, is DTGVSQNPRHKITKRGQNVTFRCDPISEHNRLYWYRQTLGQGPEFLTYFQNEAQLEKSRLLSDRFSAERPKGSFSTLEIQRTEQGDSAMYLCASSPLGSYEQYFGPGTRLTVT.

The rearrangement links TRBV30 to TRBJ2-2; perhaps TRBD1 as D (6 bases). Germline V CDR1 and CDR2: GTSNPN, SVGIG (reference sequence). V was shortened by 8 bases and J by 8 bases, with 21 bases between the two germline ends. The CDR3 extends over 14 amino acids. The CDR3 coding sequence is TGTGCCGGAACGCGTAGGACAGTAGGAGGGGAGCTGTTTTTT. Amino acid sequence: CAGTRRTVGGELFF.

This clone was found once. The gene calls are TRBV7-2 and TRBJ2-4, with 9 bases aligning to TRBD1. Trimming took 2 bases from V and 3 from J; bases not matched to a gene: 2. The CDR3 totals 15 residues. CDR1 SGHTA and CDR2 FQGNSA come from the germline V gene. The CDR3 nucleotides read TGTGCCAGCAGCTTATTGACAGGGGGCAAAAACATTCAGTACTTC. Translating it yields CASSLLTGGKNIQYF.

This chain connects TRBV6-5 to TRBJ1-2, with D possibly matching TRBD1 (6 bases). The germline V and J ends were trimmed by 0 bases and 8 bases, with 13 bases remaining between them. The CDR3 is 14 amino acids. Germline V lookup: CDR1 MNHEY, CDR2 SVGAGI. CDR3 sequence (DNA): TGTGCCAGCAGTTACTCGTCAGGGGCCAAGGGCTACACCTTC. Translated, it gives CASSYSSGAKGYTF.

The chain couples TRBV9 to TRBJ2-5, with a weak D call TRBD2 (5 bases). The germline V and J ends were trimmed by 0 bases and 3 bases, with 12 bases remaining between them. Germline CDR1 SGDLS, CDR2 YYNGEE. The CDR3 spans 15 residues. CDR3 in amino acids: CASSVGGLLEETQYF. In DNA form, the CDR3 reads TGTGCCAGCAGCGTAGGAGGACTCCTCGAAGAGACCCAGTACTTC.

This sequence joins TRBV19 and TRBJ1-3, with 7 bases that match TRBD1. The length of the CDR3 is 16 residues. Germline-derived CDR1 and CDR2 are LNHDA and SQIVND (reference sequence). V gave up 5 bases and J gave up 2 bases; unmatched junction bases: 9. The CDR3 sequence is CASSGRTGGTGNTIYF. CDR3 DNA sequence: TGTGCCAGTAGTGGTCGGACAGGTGGAACTGGAAACACCATATATTTT. Drawing the rest from reference TRBV19 and TRBJ1-3, the complete variable domain is DGGITQSPKYLFRKEGQNVTLSCEQNLNHDAMYWYRQDPGQGLRLIYYSQIVNDFQKGDIAEGYSVSREKKESFPLTVTSAQKNPTAFYLCASSGRTGGTGNTIYFGEGSWLTVV.

The chain joins TRBV7-9 to TRBJ2-1; maybe TRBD2 (5 bases). The germline V gene has CDR1 SEHNR and CDR2 FQNEAQ (reference sequence). The germline V and J ends were trimmed by 1 base and 15 bases, with 16 bases remaining between them. This CDR3 region has 13 residues. The CDR3 loop is CASSLEDFSRLFF. In DNA, the CDR3 is TGTGCCAGCAGCTTAGAGGACTTCAGTCGTCTGTTCTTC.

The chain recombines TRBV11-2 with TRBJ2-2, with 12 bases lining up with TRBD2. Germline V gene sequence: CDR1 SGHAT, CDR2 FQNNGV. The CDR3 is 16 amino acids. J was trimmed by 7 bases and V by 6 bases; bases with no gene match: 9. The CDR3 DNA is TGTGCCAGCAGATTTCTAGCGGGGGGGCTAAACGGGGAGCTGTTTTTT. It yields the protein CASRFLAGGLNGELFF. Filled out from reference TRBV11-2 and TRBJ2-2, the complete variable domain reads EAGVAQSPRYKIIEKRQSVAFWCNPISGHATLYWYQQILGQGPKLLIQFQNNGVVDDSQLPKDRFSAERLKGVDSTLKIQPAKLEDSAVYLCASRFLAGGLNGELFFGEGSRLTVL.

This clone was recorded a few times. The chain uses TRBV11-2 and TRBJ1-4; D is unclear. V was trimmed by 4 bases and J by 0 bases, leaving 6 bases between them. This CDR3 comprises 14 residues. Germline-derived CDR1 and CDR2 are SGHAT and FQNNGV. The CDR3 sequence is CASSYAATNEKLFF. Here the CDR3 DNA reads TGTGCCAGCAGCTACGCGGCAACTAATGAAAAACTGTTTTTT.